Only a few counts were recorded for the clone carrying this T cell receptor (beta chain). Its antigen remains unidentified. Stated time point: persistent/refractory GD, antithyroid drugs over 5 years with positive TRAb. RNA from PBMCs was the source of the TCR library. An endocrinology department located in Xi'an, China, was where the patients came from. Library construction for TCR beta used iRepertoire HTBI primers and Arm-PCR of CDR3 regions. Via MiXCR, TCRdb re-called the multiplex PCR reads, giving one row per CDR3 protein. The data show 400,000 or so distinct CDR3 sequences, less than 25% seen once. This sample was taken from a study of regulatory T cells in long-lasting Graves disease. Study-level information: More than 5 years of antithyroid drugs with positive TSH receptor antibodies defined persistent Graves' disease.

The CDR3 consists of 15 residues. Germline V lookup: CDR1 SGHNT, CDR2 YYREEE (reference sequence). V shed 4 bases and J shed 5 bases, with 16 bases lying between them. Points from the study as a whole: Newly diagnosed patients had higher TCR diversity than persistent Graves' patients did. Under persistent disease, TRBV28, TRBJ1-2 and TRBJ2-5 were used preferentially.

The TCR originated in a female donor with Graves disease. The rearrangement uses TRBV5-4 and TRBJ1-5; the D gene is possibly TRBD1 (6 bases). Sequencing was performed on peripheral blood mononuclear cells (PBMCs), taken when the disease was refractory, from a patient treated with antithyroid drugs. Here the CDR3 DNA reads TGTGCCAGCAGCCTGGGGGGACAAAGGGATCAGCCCCAGCATTTT. Encoded protein: CASSLGGQRDQPQHF.